The source of this TCR beta chain is a study of OX40 agonist ivuxolimab in advanced cancers. Study-level information: A male proportion of over 75% was recorded, with mean age around 64 years and range about 23 to 90. Allowance was made for prior anti-PD-1, anti-PD-L1 or anti-CTLA-4 therapy, and about 37% had some. Partial responses were observed in three patients, of whom one had hepatocellular carcinoma and two had cutaneous melanoma.

This CDR3 comprises 17 residues. The J segment lost 1 base and the V segment lost 0 bases, leaving 6 bases of the junction unmatched. In germline, CDR1 is LGHNA, CDR2 YSLEER. Regarding this clone: Its specificity is unknown.

Here immunoSEQ multiplex PCR was the method, and the copy in TCRdb shows in-frame clones only, minus some. The data show over 50,000 clones, 83% seen once. The study, taken as a whole, reports: There were, on average, more expanded clones in CD8+ T cells than in CD4+.

The TCR was taken from an adult with an advanced solid tumor such as melanoma, head and neck, liver or kidney cancer. This chain uses TRBV4-3 with TRBJ1-3, with TRBD1 identical over 7 bases. The material sequenced was CD4+ or CD8+ T cells sorted from blood, taken in a trial of the OX40 agonist ivuxolimab. This chain's CDR3 is CASSQDLQGKSGNTIYF. The CDR3 DNA is TGCGCCAGCAGCCAAGATCTACAGGGGAAATCTGGAAACACCATATATTTT.